This T cell receptor beta chain originates from a study of blood T cell repertoires in COVID-19. Trimming took 10 bases from V and 5 from J; bases not matched to a gene: 12. From germline, CDR1 is LNHDA and CDR2 SQIVND (reference sequence). The CDR3 extends over 14 amino acids. Authors' methods: Estimated nucleated cell counts came from reference gene primer amplification. Assay: immunoSEQ multiplex PCR; the TCRdb copy retains only in-frame clones and omits some. V, J and clone size reflect that table, while D and trimming were determined from the DNA. The repertoire holds around 250,000 clones, roughly 90% seen once, with 2.5% to 3% in the top ten.

The rearrangement joins TRBV19 to TRBJ2-7, with 9 bases that match TRBD1. The specimen was PBMCs or T cells enriched from blood (not recorded which). The clonotype originates from a man between 40 and 49 years old who had been exposed to COVID-19. The CDR3 DNA sequence: TGTGCCATAACTCGGGACAGGGTAGTTAACGAGCAGTACTTC. It specifies CAITRDRVVNEQYF.